This T cell receptor (beta chain) was recovered during a study of monozygotic twins with inflammatory bowel disease. Study-level results: Between concordant and discordant twins, repertoire similarity failed to differ, a result that limited power may explain. Immunosuppressive treatment differences may have increased patient repertoire variability.

With around 15 and 9 cycles respectively, two nested PCRs were carried out on TCRalpha and TCRbeta cDNA. TCRdb re-called the 5' RACE reads; every CDR3 protein appears as one record, without DNA. The sample's table shows around 210,000 distinct CDR3 sequences. Comments on this clonotype: The antigen is undetermined.

CDR1 is SEHNR, CDR2 FQNEAQ, per germline (reference sequence). The CDR3 covers 15 residues. The TCR originated in a human donor with ulcerative colitis or Crohn's disease, or a healthy co-twin of an affected twin (not recorded which). The chain couples TRBV7-9 to TRBJ1-4; the D gene TCRdb calls, TRBD1, cannot be checked with no DNA. The specimen sequenced was blood. CDR3 sequence reads: CASSSSGGGPEKLFF.